These 3 T cell receptor beta chains came from one sample sequenced in a study of metastatic and nonmetastatic thyroid tumors. TCRdb re-clonotyped the PCR reads via MiXCR. The table lists nearly 5,000 clones, around 28% of them singletons, with approximately 14% in the top ten. Treatment of any kind had been given to no patient before thyroid surgery. Material: adjacent normal tissue. Receptor source: a female donor with papillary thyroid cancer or a benign thyroid nodule (not recorded which). Some clones in this sample may be carry-over from other donors' samples.

This sequence joins TRBV30 and TRBJ1-1; D ambiguous. V was cut by 4 bases and J by 13 bases, with 25 bases left in between. Germline loops: CDR1 GTSNPN, CDR2 SVGIG (reference sequence). The CDR3 is 14 residues long. CDR3 coding DNA: TGTGCCTGGACTGTGGCCCTAGGTGGCCATAATGATTTCTTT. Translation gives CAWTVALGGHNDFF.

V is TRBV27 and J is TRBJ2-7, with D maybe TRBD2 (6 bases). Trimming cost V 5 bases and J 2 bases, with 16 bases left between them. This CDR3 spans 15 amino acids. CDR1 is MNHEY and CDR2 is SMNVEV in the germline V gene (reference sequence). In DNA form, the CDR3 reads TGTGCCAGCAGTGGGAGGAAGGGGTCCGCCTACGAGCAGTACTTC. Translated: CASSGRKGSAYEQYF.

By proportion, this clone is medium-sized. The gene calls are TRBV28 and TRBJ2-7, with D hard to call. This CDR3 is 13 amino acids long. CDR1 MDHEN and CDR2 SYDVKM come from the germline V gene. Here the CDR3 reads CAIQAELHYEQYF. CDR3 DNA sequence: TGTGCTATTCAGGCCGAACTACACTACGAGCAGTACTTC.